This TCR beta chain comes out of a study of blood T cells in healthy people across ages. Broader study findings: The CMV status of each donor remained undetermined, and this could have confounded shifts in expanded clonotypes.

This clonotype was counted only a few times. The target antigen is unknown. Looked up from germline, CDR1 is SNHLY and CDR2 is FYNNEI. This CDR3 spans 15 amino acids. Losses at the gene ends were 5 bases for V and 4 bases for J; bases not matched to a gene: 11. Next came a second PCR, run for about 6 to 11 cycles, which used a sample-barcoded 5' primer along with a J-beta primer mix. TCRdb fed the 5' RACE reads into MiXCR, producing one record per CDR3 protein. The sample includes 1.8 million or so distinct CDR3 sequences, 39% seen only once; the top ten take more than 20%. The chain recombines TRBV2 with TRBJ2-7, with 7 nucleotides matching TRBD1. The sequencing sample was made of blood. This TCR was recovered from a human donor in good health. CDR3 residues: CASSKSPDREYEQYF. The CDR3 region has the DNA TGTGCCAGCAGTAAATCTCCTGACAGGGAATACGAGCAGTACTTC.